What follows are 12 T cell receptor beta chains derived from one specimen sequenced in a study of shared clonotypes between healthy human individuals. Method: immunoSEQ multiplex PCR; TCRdb's copy keeps in-frame clones and lacks some. The repertoire has 2.3 million or so clones, 80% to 95% of them found once; the top ten carry under 0.45%. Sequencing was performed on naive CD4+ T cells from PBMCs. The subset is: CD45RA+ positively selected. These receptor sequences come from a man aged 18 to 29 in good health. Some clones in this sample may be carry-over from other donors' samples.

This clone was counted a single time. This same CDR3 is encoded by further DNA sequences in the sample. This sequence joins TRBV28 and TRBJ2-1; D uncertain. Deletions cut 2 bases from V and 6 bases from J, with 5 bases between. Germline V gene data show CDR1 as MDHEN and CDR2 as SYDVKM. This CDR3 is built from 12 residues. CDR3 bases: TGTGCCAGCAGTTTAAGTCTCAATGAGCAGTTCTTC. Its protein is CASSLSLNEQFF.

V usage is TRBV19 and J usage is TRBJ2-2; TRBD1 agrees at 7 bases. Germline lookup yields CDR1 LNHDA and CDR2 SQIVND (reference sequence). Trimming removed 10 bases from V and 5 bases from J; junction bases left unmatched: 10. The CDR3 is made up of 14 amino acids. CDR3 DNA: TGTGCCACGGCCACGGCAGGGGGAACCGGGGAGCTGTTTTTT. It yields the protein CATATAGGTGELFF.

This clone was observed a single time. The V gene is TRBV5-6, the J gene TRBJ2-3, with 8 positions matching TRBD2. CDR3 length equals 17 residues. Per the germline V gene, CDR1 is SGHDT and CDR2 is YYEEEE. With V trimmed by 0 bases and J by 6 bases, 12 bases remained unmatched. The CDR3, as DNA: TGTGCCAGCAGCTTGGCCGTGTTAGCGGGAATCTCGGATACGCAGTATTTT. Its translation: CASSLAVLAGISDTQYF.

In its sample, this clone was seen once. The chain recombines TRBV19 with TRBJ1-3; tentative D call: TRBD1 (6 bases). Germline loops: CDR1 LNHDA, CDR2 SQIVND (reference sequence). The CDR3 spans 17 residues. V gave up 5 bases and J gave up 0 bases, with 17 bases separating them. The CDR3 DNA is TGTGCCAGTAGTGACCGACAGGTGCTTCTCTCTGGAAACACCATATATTTT. Translating it yields CASSDRQVLLSGNTIYF.

The rearrangement uses TRBV18 and TRBJ1-2; D is possibly TRBD1 (5 bases). The V and J ends lost 6 bases and 6 bases respectively, with 14 bases between them. This CDR3 comprises 13 residues. Germline CDR1 KGHSH, CDR2 LQKENI. CDR3 protein: CASSKLGGNGYTF. For the CDR3, the DNA is TGTGCCAGCTCTAAGTTGGGGGGGAATGGCTACACCTTC.

The V gene is TRBV7-9, the J gene TRBJ2-3; TRBD2 matches at 9 bases. The ends lost 5 bases at V and 4 bases at J; junction bases unmatched: 10. Germline values: CDR1 SEHNR, CDR2 FQNEAQ (reference sequence). The CDR3 runs to 16 residues. The CDR3 DNA reads TGTGCCAGCAGCCGATGGGCTAGCGGGACTGCAGATACGCAGTATTTT. Translation: CASSRWASGTADTQYF.

V usage is TRBV6-6 and J usage is TRBJ1-6; possibly TRBD1 for D (5 bases). CDR3 size: 14 residues. Germline lookup yields CDR1 MNHNY and CDR2 SVGAGI (reference sequence). Trimming left V 8 bases short and J 5 bases short, with 13 bases between. The CDR3 reads CASGPGTDNSPLHF. The DNA of the CDR3 is TGTGCCAGCGGTCCCGGGACGGATAATTCACCCCTCCACTTT.

The chain joins TRBV5-3 to TRBJ2-3, with 8 bases matching TRBD2. TRBV5-3 is an ORF; its function is uncertain. CDR3 length: 16 amino acids. J lost 10 bases, V lost 1 base, and 14 bases had no gene match. This CDR3 reads CARSLNGRAGGSPQYF. The DNA of the CDR3 is TGTGCCAGAAGCTTGAACGGGAGGGCCGGGGGGTCACCGCAGTATTTT.

The chain has TRBV19 and TRBJ2-3; 9 bases line up with TRBD2. Germline values: CDR1 LNHDA, CDR2 SQIVND (reference sequence). With 3 bases clipped from V and 2 bases from J, the junction kept 3 bases outside the gene matches. The CDR3 is 15 amino acids. The CDR3 bases are TGTGCCAGTAGTATGACTAGCGGAATCACAGATACGCAGTATTTT. It yields the protein CASSMTSGITDTQYF. Based on the CDR3 plus reference TRBV19 and TRBJ2-3, the full variable domain is DGGITQSPKYLFRKEGQNVTLSCEQNLNHDAMYWYRQDPGQGLRLIYYSQIVNDFQKGDIAEGYSVSREKKESFPLTVTSAQKNPTAFYLCASSMTSGITDTQYFGPGTRLTVL.

CDR3 sequence (DNA): TGTGCCAGCAGTTGGGCCAGACAGGGCTGGACTGAAGCTTTCTTT. This codes for CASSWARQGWTEAFF. The chain employs TRBV6-5 and TRBJ1-1, with 7 bases aligning to TRBD1. This CDR3 comprises 15 residues. The germline CDR1 and CDR2 sequences are MNHEY and SVGAGI. J lost 5 bases, V lost 4 bases, and 10 bases had no gene match.

The gene calls are TRBV6-5 and TRBJ2-3; D call uncertain. Germline assignment: CDR1 MNHEY and CDR2 SVGAGI. This CDR3 spans 14 amino acids. V lost 2 bases and J 5 bases, leaving 11 bases between the germline ends. In nucleotides, the CDR3 is TGTGCCAGCAGTTACGATGGGCGTAAAGATACGCAGTATTTT. As protein: CASSYDGRKDTQYF.

This clone was picked up one time. The chain has TRBV2 and TRBJ1-5; D might be TRBD1 (5 bases). Deletions cut 3 bases from V and 7 bases from J, with 16 bases between. This CDR3 is 15 amino acids long. Germline CDR1 reads SNHLY; CDR2 reads FYNNEI. The CDR3 nucleotides read TGTGCCAGCAGTGAGTTCTCGGGGACGGGGCAGCCCCAGCATTTT. It encodes CASSEFSGTGQPQHF.